A single sample gave rise to the 20 T cell receptor beta chains below, sequenced in a study of early T cells in non-severe SARS-CoV-2 infection. One entry per CDR3 protein, called by TCRdb with MiXCR from the 5' RACE reads. The sample lists fewer than 55,000 distinct CDR3 sequences, 6% to 8.5% occurring once. Source material: whole blood. The receptors were sampled from an adult who was a healthcare worker with PCR-confirmed SARS-CoV-2 infection or an uninfected control (not recorded which).

This clonotype came up a few times. V is TRBV28 and J is TRBJ1-2, with 8 nucleotides matching TRBD1. Unmatched junction bases numbered 11, after V lost 5 bases and J lost 0 bases. Germline CDR1 and CDR2: MDHEN and SYDVKM. The CDR3 runs 17 residues. The CDR3: CASSPRQGLGSNYGYTF. The CDR3, as DNA: TGTGCCAGCAGTCCCCGACAGGGGCTGGGGTCTAACTATGGCTACACCTTC.

The sample holds many counts of this clonotype. The genes are TRBV20-1 and TRBJ2-1, with 11 bases identical to TRBD2. CDR1 DFQATT and CDR2 SNEGSKA come from the germline V gene (reference sequence). The junction had 6 bases not matched to a gene; V was cut back by 0 bases and J by 8 bases. The CDR3 extends over 15 amino acids. Here the CDR3 reads CSARELAGGKHEQFF. CDR3 nucleotides: TGCAGTGCTAGAGAATTAGCGGGGGGGAAACATGAGCAGTTCTTC.

This clonotype was found many times. The rearrangement links TRBV20-1 to TRBJ1-6, with D unclear. V lost 6 bases, J lost 9 bases, and 15 bases lay in between. CDR1 and CDR2 from the germline V gene are DFQATT and SNEGSKA (reference sequence). The length of the CDR3 is 13 residues. CDR3 coding DNA: TGCAGTGCCCTCAGGACCATAGGTTCACCCCTCCACTTT. It yields the protein CSALRTIGSPLHF.

The chain uses TRBV10-3 and TRBJ1-5, with D unresolved. Trimming pared 4 bases from V and 2 bases from J, leaving 12 bases between. The CDR3 runs to 15 residues. CDR1 is ENHRY, CDR2 SYGVKD, per germline. The CDR3 DNA sequence: TGTGCCATCAGTGCGGGGTCTAACGGCAATCAGCCCCAGCATTTT. As protein: CAISAGSNGNQPQHF.

This clonotype is classed as medium-sized. An end of the junction does not agree with germline; a read error may underlie this. This CDR3 is CATSDEGQANYGYTF. In DNA form, the CDR3 reads TGTGCCACCAGTGATGAGGGACAGGCTAATTATGGCTACACCTTC. The V call is TRBV24-1, the J call TRBJ1-2; 8 bases fit TRBD1. The germline gives CDR1 KGHDR, CDR2 SFDVKD. The CDR3 loop spans 15 amino acids.

The chain is built from TRBV14 and TRBJ2-5, with D possibly TRBD2 on 5 matching bases. The V end was cut by 3 bases, the J end by 2 bases, with 13 bases between. This CDR3 spans 15 amino acids. CDR1 is SGHDN and CDR2 is FVKESK in the germline V gene. The CDR3 DNA sequence: TGTGCCAGCAGCCACCCACCGGACTTACAAGAGACCCAGTACTTC. Its protein product is CASSHPPDLQETQYF. Variable domain in full (rest from reference TRBV14 and TRBJ2-5): EAGVTQFPSHSVIEKGQTVTLRCDPISGHDNLYWYRRVMGKEIKFLLHFVKESKQDESGMPNNRFLAERTGGTYSTLKVQPAELEDSGVYFCASSHPPDLQETQYFGPGTRLLVL.

This clonotype has more than one count but fewer than ten. The genes are TRBV5-6 and TRBJ1-2, with 8 bases identical to TRBD1. J gave up 2 bases and V 0 bases, and 3 bases lay outside the gene matches. CDR1 SGHDT and CDR2 YYEEEE come from the germline V gene. The CDR3 sequence is 15 residues long. CDR3 in amino acids: CASSLVGQENYGYTF. For the CDR3, the DNA is TGTGCCAGCAGCTTGGTGGGACAGGAGAACTATGGCTACACCTTC.

The rearrangement joins TRBV20-1 to TRBJ2-7, with D maybe TRBD2 (5 bases). The CDR3 spans 11 residues. Germline V lookup: CDR1 DFQATT, CDR2 SNEGSKA (reference sequence). Trimming removed 6 bases from V and 6 bases from J, with 12 bases in between. In nucleotides, the CDR3 is TGCAGTGCCGGTCTACGGGGCGAGCAGTACTTC. It codes for CSAGLRGEQYF.

This clonotype was counted ten times or more. CDR3 loop: CSVQPQGRQYF. The CDR3 DNA sequence: TGCAGCGTTCAGCCCCAGGGGCGACAGTATTTT. The chain links TRBV29-1 to TRBJ2-3; tentatively, D is TRBD1 (6 bases). Germline CDR1 reads SQVTM; CDR2 reads ANQGSEA. The CDR3 runs 11 residues. The V and J ends lost 5 bases and 12 bases respectively, with 15 bases between them.

This rearrangement joins TRBV6-2 or TRBV6-3 to TRBJ2-7; perhaps TRBD1 as D (7 bases). The V end was cut by 6 bases, the J end by 2 bases, with 20 bases between. The CDR3 runs to 16 residues. The V gene's germline CDR1 is MNHEY and CDR2 SVGEGT. CDR3 amino acids: CASSCGGGQFAYEQYF. The CDR3 region has the DNA TGTGCCAGCAGCTGCGGAGGGGGACAGTTCGCCTACGAGCAGTACTTC.

This clonotype came up many times. This sequence joins TRBV4-3 and TRBJ2-1; D ambiguous. V lost 0 bases to trimming and J lost 1 base, with 13 bases between them. CDR1 and CDR2 from the germline V gene are LGHNA and YSLEER. This CDR3 contains 17 residues. The CDR3 DNA is TGCGCCAGCAGCCAAGATTGGTTAGTCTTGTCCTACAATGAGCAGTTCTTC. This gives the protein CASSQDWLVLSYNEQFF.

This clonotype was counted between two and nine times. The chain recombines TRBV7-2 with TRBJ2-4; 12 positions match TRBD1. The CDR3 contains 17 residues. V was clipped by 0 bases and J by 8 bases; unmatched bases: 8. The V gene's germline CDR1 is SGHTA and CDR2 FQGNSA. The DNA for the CDR3 is TGTGCCAGCAGCTTAGCCGGAGGGACAGGGGGCGCGGACATTCAGTACTTC. As protein: CASSLAGGTGGADIQYF.

This chain joins TRBV4-3 and TRBJ1-1, with 7 positions matching TRBD1. J lost 5 bases, V lost 4 bases, and 10 bases had no gene match. This CDR3 spans 15 amino acids. The germline gives CDR1 LGHNA, CDR2 YSLEER. This chain's CDR3 is CASSRGDRRWTEAFF. The CDR3, as DNA: TGCGCCAGCAGCCGGGGGGACAGAAGGTGGACTGAAGCTTTCTTT.

This clonotype was counted ten times or more. This rearrangement joins TRBV6-2 or TRBV6-3 to TRBJ1-6; 9 bases align to TRBD1. This CDR3 contains 15 residues. Germline CDR1 reads MNHEY; CDR2 reads SVGEGT. Unmatched junction bases numbered 10, after V lost 6 bases and J lost 10 bases. Written as DNA, the CDR3 is TGTGCCAGCAGAGCCGGGACAGGGAAGGGATCACCCCTCCACTTT. Its protein product is CASRAGTGKGSPLHF.

This clonotype was counted a few times. The chain links TRBV5-1 to TRBJ1-4, with D unclear. The V and J ends lost 1 base and 8 bases respectively, with 9 bases between them. This CDR3 has 13 amino acids. Germline V gene sequence: CDR1 SGHRS, CDR2 YFSETQ. The CDR3 loop is CASSLPGSEKLFF. The CDR3 DNA follows: TGCGCCAGCAGCTTGCCCGGATCCGAAAAACTGTTTTTT. Looking up the rest from reference TRBV5-1 and TRBJ1-4 gives the full variable domain: KAGVTQTPRYLIKTRGQQVTLSCSPISGHRSVSWYQQTPGQGLQFLFEYFSETQRNKGNFPGRFSGRQFSNSRSEMNVSTLELGDSALYLCASSLPGSEKLFFGSGTQLSVL.

This clonotype has at least ten counts. The chain carries TRBV18 and TRBJ2-1; D is unclear. The CDR3 has 15 residues. Trimming cost V 3 bases and J 1 base, with 10 bases left between them. Germline CDR1 and CDR2: KGHSH and LQKENI. The CDR3 spells CASSPMVGSYNEQFF. CDR3 DNA: TGTGCCAGCTCACCTATGGTAGGATCCTACAATGAGCAGTTCTTC.

This clonotype was found many times. This chain links TRBV6-6 with TRBJ2-7; either TRBD1 or TRBD2 may supply D (5 bases each). The CDR3 extends over 13 amino acids. Germline lookup yields CDR1 MNHNY and CDR2 SVGAGI (reference sequence). V dropped 3 bases and J dropped 2 bases, with 8 bases sitting between them. DNA of the CDR3: TGTGCCAGCAGTTATCAGGGACCCTACGAGCAGTACTTC. It yields the protein CASSYQGPYEQYF.

The chain links TRBV12-3 or TRBV12-4 to TRBJ2-3; a possible D gene is TRBD1 (7 bases). Trimming took off 3 bases at V and 4 bases at J, with 14 bases between the two ends. This CDR3 region has 15 residues. The CDR3 nucleotides are TGTGCCAGCAGTTTGCAGGGGGGAACACCAGATACGCAGTATTTT. Translation gives CASSLQGGTPDTQYF.

This clonotype was counted between two and nine times. This chain uses TRBV7-6 with TRBJ2-3; 7 positions agree with TRBD2. After removal of 5 bases from V and 2 bases from J, the junction contained 10 bases not matched to a gene. This CDR3 has 16 residues. Germline lookup yields CDR1 SGHVS and CDR2 FNYEAQ. The CDR3 sequence is CASSLTSRGDTDTQYF. The DNA for the CDR3 is TGTGCCAGCAGCCTTACCTCTCGGGGGGACACAGATACGCAGTATTTT.

This clonotype has only a few counts. V and J are TRBV19 and TRBJ1-5; D unclear. There are 14 residues in the CDR3. Germline lookup yields CDR1 LNHDA and CDR2 SQIVND (reference sequence). V was trimmed by 3 bases and J by 7 bases, leaving 13 bases between them. The CDR3 is CASSIRGIGQPQHF. The CDR3 DNA follows: TGTGCCAGTAGTATTCGTGGAATTGGGCAGCCCCAGCATTTT.